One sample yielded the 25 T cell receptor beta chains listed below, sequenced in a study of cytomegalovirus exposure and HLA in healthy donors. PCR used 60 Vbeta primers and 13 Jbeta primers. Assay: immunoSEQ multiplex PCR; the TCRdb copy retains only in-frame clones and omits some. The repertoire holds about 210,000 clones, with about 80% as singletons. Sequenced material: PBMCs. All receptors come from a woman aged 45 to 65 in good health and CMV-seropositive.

In nucleotides, the CDR3 is TGTGCCAGCTCACCTTCGGTCAGGCGAAATTCACCCCTCCACTTT. Translation: CASSPSVRRNSPLHF. The chain combines TRBV18 with TRBJ1-6; D not certain. CDR3 length equals 15 residues. The ends were cut back, 3 bases at V and 7 bases at J, with 13 bases in the middle. From germline, CDR1 is KGHSH and CDR2 LQKENI.

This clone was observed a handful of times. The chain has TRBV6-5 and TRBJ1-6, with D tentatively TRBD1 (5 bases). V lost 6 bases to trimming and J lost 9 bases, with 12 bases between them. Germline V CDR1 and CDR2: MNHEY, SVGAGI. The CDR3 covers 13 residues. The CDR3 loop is CASSREFSSPLHF. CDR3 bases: TGTGCCAGCAGCAGGGAATTTAGTTCACCCCTCCACTTT.

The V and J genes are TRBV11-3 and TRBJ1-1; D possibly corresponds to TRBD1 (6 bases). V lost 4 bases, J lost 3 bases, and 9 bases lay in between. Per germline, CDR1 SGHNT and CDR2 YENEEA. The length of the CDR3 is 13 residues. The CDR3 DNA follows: TGTGCCAGCAGCTGGAGACAGGACACTGAAGCTTTCTTT. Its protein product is CASSWRQDTEAFF.

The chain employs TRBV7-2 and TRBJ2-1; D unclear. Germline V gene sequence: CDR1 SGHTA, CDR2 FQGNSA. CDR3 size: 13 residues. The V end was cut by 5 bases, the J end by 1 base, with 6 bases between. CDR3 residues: CASSIYSYNEQFF. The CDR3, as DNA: TGTGCCAGCAGCATATATTCCTACAATGAGCAGTTCTTC.

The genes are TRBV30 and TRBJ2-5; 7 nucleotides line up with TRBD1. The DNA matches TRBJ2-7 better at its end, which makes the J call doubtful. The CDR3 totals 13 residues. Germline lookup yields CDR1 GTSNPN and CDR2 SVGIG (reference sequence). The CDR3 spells CAWRKAGGDEQYF. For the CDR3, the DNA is TGTGCCTGGAGGAAAGCAGGGGGAGACGAGCAGTACTTC.

The CDR3 loop is CASSEGGATGELFF. Written as DNA, the CDR3 is TGTGCCAGCAGTGAAGGTGGGGCGACCGGGGAGCTGTTTTTT. The chain uses TRBV25-1 and TRBJ2-2, with a tentative D call TRBD1 (5 bases). The CDR3 sequence is 14 residues long. V shed 2 bases and J shed 5 bases, with 9 bases lying between them. The germline CDR1 and CDR2 sequences are MGHDK and SYGVNS.

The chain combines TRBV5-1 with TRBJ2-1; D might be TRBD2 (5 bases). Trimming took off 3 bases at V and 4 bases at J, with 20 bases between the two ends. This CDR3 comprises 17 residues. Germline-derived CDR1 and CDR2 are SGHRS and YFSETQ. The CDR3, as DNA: TGCGCCAGCAGCTCACTCGGGGTGGGAAGTGGGTACAATGAGCAGTTCTTC. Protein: CASSSLGVGSGYNEQFF. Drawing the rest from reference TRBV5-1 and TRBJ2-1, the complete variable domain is KAGVTQTPRYLIKTRGQQVTLSCSPISGHRSVSWYQQTPGQGLQFLFEYFSETQRNKGNFPGRFSGRQFSNSRSEMNVSTLELGDSALYLCASSSLGVGSGYNEQFFGPGTRLTVL.

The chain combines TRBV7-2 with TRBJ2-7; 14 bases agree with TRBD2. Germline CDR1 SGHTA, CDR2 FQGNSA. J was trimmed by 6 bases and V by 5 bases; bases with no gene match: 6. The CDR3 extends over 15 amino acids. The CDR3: CASSLKTSGGGEQYF. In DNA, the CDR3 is TGTGCCAGCAGCCTAAAGACTAGCGGGGGGGGCGAGCAGTACTTC.

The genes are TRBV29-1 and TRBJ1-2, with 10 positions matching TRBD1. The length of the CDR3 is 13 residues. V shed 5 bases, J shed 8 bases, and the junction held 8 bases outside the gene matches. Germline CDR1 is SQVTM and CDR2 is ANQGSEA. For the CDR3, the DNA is TGCAGCGTTCACCGGGACAGGGGATCGGGCTACACCTTC. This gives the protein CSVHRDRGSGYTF.

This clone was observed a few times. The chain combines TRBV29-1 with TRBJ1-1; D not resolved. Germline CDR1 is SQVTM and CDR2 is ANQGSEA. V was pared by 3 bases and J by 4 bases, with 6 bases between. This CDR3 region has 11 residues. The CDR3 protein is CSVESVTEAFF. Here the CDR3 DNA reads TGCAGCGTTGAGTCGGTCACTGAAGCTTTCTTT.

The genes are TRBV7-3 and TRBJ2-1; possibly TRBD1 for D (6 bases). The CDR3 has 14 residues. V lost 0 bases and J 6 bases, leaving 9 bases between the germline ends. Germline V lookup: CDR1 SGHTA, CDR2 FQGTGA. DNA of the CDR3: TGTGCCAGCAGCTTAACCGGCAGGGGCAATGAGCAGTTCTTC. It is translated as CASSLTGRGNEQFF.

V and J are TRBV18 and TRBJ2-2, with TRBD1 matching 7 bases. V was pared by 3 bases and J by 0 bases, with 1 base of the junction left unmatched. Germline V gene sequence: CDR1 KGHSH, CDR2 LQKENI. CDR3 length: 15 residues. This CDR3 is CASSPQGANTGELFF. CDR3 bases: TGTGCCAGCTCACCGCAGGGGGCGAACACCGGGGAGCTGTTTTTT. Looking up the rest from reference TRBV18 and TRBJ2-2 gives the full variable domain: NAGVMQNPRHLVRRRGQEARLRCSPMKGHSHVYWYRQLPEEGLKFMVYLQKENIIDESGMPKERFSAEFPKEGPSILRIQQVVRGDSAAYFCASSPQGANTGELFFGEGSRLTVL.

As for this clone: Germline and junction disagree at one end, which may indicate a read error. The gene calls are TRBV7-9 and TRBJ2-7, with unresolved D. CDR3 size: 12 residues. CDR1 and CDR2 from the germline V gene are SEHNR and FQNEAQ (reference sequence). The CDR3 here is CSSSPSSYEQYF. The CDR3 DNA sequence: TGTTCCAGCAGCCCGAGCTCCTACGAGCAGTACTTC.

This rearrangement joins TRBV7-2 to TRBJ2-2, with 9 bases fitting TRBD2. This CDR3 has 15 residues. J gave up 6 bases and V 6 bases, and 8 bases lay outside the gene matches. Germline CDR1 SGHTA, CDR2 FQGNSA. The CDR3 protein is CASSPLAGTSGELFF. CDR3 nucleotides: TGTGCCAGCAGTCCCCTAGCGGGGACATCCGGGGAGCTGTTTTTT.

CDR3 in DNA: TGTGCCAGCAGCCAAGGTGACAGGCTAGTTTATAGCAATCAGCCCCAGCATTTT. It specifies CASSQGDRLVYSNQPQHF. This sequence joins TRBV14 and TRBJ1-5; possibly TRBD1 for D (6 bases). The CDR3 is 18 amino acids. CDR1 SGHDN and CDR2 FVKESK come from the germline V gene. V lost 1 base, J lost 0 bases, and 16 bases lay in between.

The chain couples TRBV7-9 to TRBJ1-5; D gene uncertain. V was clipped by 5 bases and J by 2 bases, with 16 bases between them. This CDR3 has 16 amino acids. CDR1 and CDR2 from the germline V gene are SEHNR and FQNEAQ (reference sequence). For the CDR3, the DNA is TGTGCCAGCAGCATTTCCAAAGCCGGGGGCAATCAGCCCCAGCATTTT. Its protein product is CASSISKAGGNQPQHF.

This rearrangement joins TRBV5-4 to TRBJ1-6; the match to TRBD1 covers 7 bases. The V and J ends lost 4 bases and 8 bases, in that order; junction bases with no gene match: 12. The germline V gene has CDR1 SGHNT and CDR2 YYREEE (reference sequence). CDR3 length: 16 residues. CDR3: CASSKDRVGGDSPLHF. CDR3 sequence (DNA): TGTGCCAGCAGCAAAGACAGGGTCGGTGGAGATTCACCCCTCCACTTT.

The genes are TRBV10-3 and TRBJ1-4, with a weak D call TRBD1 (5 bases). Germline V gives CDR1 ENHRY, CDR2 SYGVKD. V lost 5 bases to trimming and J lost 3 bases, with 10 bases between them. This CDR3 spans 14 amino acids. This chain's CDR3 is CAISSGYSNEKLFF. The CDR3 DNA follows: TGTGCCATCAGTTCAGGGTATTCTAATGAAAAACTGTTTTTT.

CDR3 protein: CASSGGLTGADTQYF. CDR3 coding DNA: TGCGCCAGCAGTGGTGGCCTTACCGGGGCAGATACGCAGTATTTT. The chain links TRBV5-1 to TRBJ2-3; tentatively, D is TRBD2 (5 bases). The CDR3 length is 15 residues. V gave up 5 bases and J gave up 4 bases, with 17 bases separating them. Germline loops: CDR1 SGHRS, CDR2 YFSETQ. The entire variable domain, with the rest obtained from reference TRBV5-1 and TRBJ2-3, is as follows: KAGVTQTPRYLIKTRGQQVTLSCSPISGHRSVSWYQQTPGQGLQFLFEYFSETQRNKGNFPGRFSGRQFSNSRSEMNVSTLELGDSALYLCASSGGLTGADTQYFGPGTRLTVL.

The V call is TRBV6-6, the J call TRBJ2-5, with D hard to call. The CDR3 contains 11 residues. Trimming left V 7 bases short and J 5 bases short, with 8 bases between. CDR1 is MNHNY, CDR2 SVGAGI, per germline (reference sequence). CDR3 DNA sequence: TGTGCCAGCAAAATTTCGGAGACCCAGTACTTC. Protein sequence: CASKISETQYF.

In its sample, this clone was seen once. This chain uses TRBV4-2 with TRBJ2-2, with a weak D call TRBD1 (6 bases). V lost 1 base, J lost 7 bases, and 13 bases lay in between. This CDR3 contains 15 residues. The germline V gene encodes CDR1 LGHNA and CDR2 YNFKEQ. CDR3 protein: CASSQATGGGGELFF. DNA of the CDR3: TGTGCCAGCAGCCAAGCGACAGGTGGAGGCGGGGAGCTGTTTTTT.

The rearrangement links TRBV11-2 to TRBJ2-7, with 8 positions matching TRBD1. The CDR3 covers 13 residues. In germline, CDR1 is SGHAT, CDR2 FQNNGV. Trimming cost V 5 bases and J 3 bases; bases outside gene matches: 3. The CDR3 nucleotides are TGTGCCAGCAGCCCCGACAGGGGCTACGAGCAGTACTTC. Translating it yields CASSPDRGYEQYF.

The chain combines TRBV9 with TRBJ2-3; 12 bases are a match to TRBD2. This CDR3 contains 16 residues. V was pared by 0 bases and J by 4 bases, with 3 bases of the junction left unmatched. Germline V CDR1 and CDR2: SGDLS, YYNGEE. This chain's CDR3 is CASSVGLAGGPDTQYF. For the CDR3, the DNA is TGTGCCAGCAGCGTAGGGCTAGCGGGGGGGCCAGATACGCAGTATTTT.

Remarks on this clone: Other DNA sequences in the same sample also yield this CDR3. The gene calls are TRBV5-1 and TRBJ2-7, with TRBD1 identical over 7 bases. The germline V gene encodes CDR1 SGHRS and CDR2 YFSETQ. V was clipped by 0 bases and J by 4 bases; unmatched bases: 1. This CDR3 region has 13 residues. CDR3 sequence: CASSLDRGYEQYF. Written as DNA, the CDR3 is TGCGCCAGCAGCTTGGACAGGGGATACGAGCAGTACTTC.

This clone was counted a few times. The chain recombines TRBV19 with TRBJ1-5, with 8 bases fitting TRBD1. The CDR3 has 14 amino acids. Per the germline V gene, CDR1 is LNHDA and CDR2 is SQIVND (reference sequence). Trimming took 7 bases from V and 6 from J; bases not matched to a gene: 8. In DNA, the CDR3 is TGTGCCAGTACCCCAGGCAGGGGGCGTCAGCCCCAGCATTTT. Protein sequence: CASTPGRGRQPQHF.